Below, one T cell receptor beta chain is given with its context. The protocol was immunoSEQ multiplex PCR, while the TCRdb copy is restricted to in-frame clones and leaves out a portion. The sample comprises around 600,000 clones, roughly 98% of which are singletons, and 0.3% rests with the top ten. The data originate from a study of shared clonotypes between healthy human individuals. Study-level background: A donor's plate count was three for CD4 naive and three for CD4 memory; CD8 naive had two and CD8 memory one.

CD45RO negativity and positive selection for CCR7 defined naive CD8 cells, a population that excluded terminally differentiated effector memory CD45RA+ cells. Material: naive CD8+ T cells sorted from blood. The TCR sequence derives from a man between 25 and 39 years old in good health.

The CDR3 nucleotides read TGTGCCAGCAGCTTAGAGTACGGCTACACCTTC. Protein product: CASSLEYGYTF. V is TRBV7-9 and J is TRBJ1-2; D not certain. Germline CDR1 reads SEHNR; CDR2 reads FQNEAQ (reference sequence). Trimming left V 1 base short and J 8 bases short, with 5 bases between. The CDR3 has 11 residues.